This T cell receptor beta chain was retrieved from a study of T cell responses to AZD1222 COVID-19 vaccine. Trimming stripped 0 bases from V and 0 bases from J, with 20 bases between. In germline, CDR1 is LNHDA, CDR2 SQIVND (reference sequence). The CDR3 totals 20 residues. Profiled with immunoSEQ multiplex PCR; TCRdb holds only in-frame clones, not every one. The data show about 180,000 clones, approximately 86% seen once. The sequence was collected from an adult in good health. The sequencing here drew on peripheral blood, taken on day 0 of AZD1222 vaccination. The chain combines TRBV19 with TRBJ1-4, with D perhaps matching TRBD1 (5 bases). CDR3 region: CASSIDWRPGGEATNEKLFF. The CDR3 nucleotides are TGTGCCAGTAGTATAGATTGGCGCCCTGGGGGGGAGGCAACTAATGAAAAACTGTTTTTT.